These T cell receptor beta chains were read from a single sample in a study of blood T cell repertoires in COVID-19. Assay used: immunoSEQ multiplex PCR; TCRdb lists only in-frame clones, some missing. This sample carries about 250,000 clones, about 91% of them seen once, and the ten largest clones take around 6.5%. Material for sequencing was peripheral blood. The receptor source for this set is a young woman with COVID-19, enrolled during active disease. Each CDR3 is given with its conserved first and last residue. A D gene is named only where the DNA matches it firmly. Clone sizes are given selectively: once, few, many, or a class where the clone is expanded.

TGTGCCAGCAGTGGAGGAAGGCGGGGGGTCAGGACAGATACGCAGTATTTT,CASSGGRRGVRTDTQYF,TRBJ2-3,TRBD2,TRBV2,.
TGCGCCAGCAGCTTTCAGGGGACGAACACCGGGGAGCTGTTTTTT,CASSFQGTNTGELFF,TRBJ2-2,.,TRBV5-1,once
TGTGCCAGCAGTTCGAAGACAGGGGGTACAGATACGCAGTATTTT,CASSSKTGGTDTQYF,TRBJ2-3,TRBD1,TRBV27,.
TGTGCCAGCAGCTTAGATGGAAGGGGCAGCTACAATGAGCAGTTCTTC,CASSLDGRGSYNEQFF,TRBJ2-1,.,TRBV11-3,.
TGTGCCAGCGTCCTCGGACAGGGCGGCTACGAGCAGTACTTC,CASVLGQGGYEQYF,TRBJ2-7,TRBD1,TRBV11-2,.
TGTGCCACCAGGGACTTTAGCAATCAGCCCCAGCATTTT,CATRDFSNQPQHF,TRBJ1-5,.,TRBV6-5,.
TGCGCCAGCAGCCCCGCGCTAGCGGGGGAATACAATGAGCAGTTCTTC,CASSPALAGEYNEQFF,TRBJ2-1,TRBD2,TRBV5-1,.
TGTGCCAGCAGTGAAGGGGGCATAACGTCTTATGGCTACACCTTC,CASSEGGITSYGYTF,TRBJ1-2,.,TRBV2,.
TGTGCATGGGGGGAGGGGTCCCCTTATAGCAATCAGCCCCAGCATTTT,CAWGEGSPYSNQPQHF,TRBJ1-5,.,TRBV5-4,.
TGCAGCGCCGCTGCCCCACATGGAACAGAGGGGGGGGAGCAGTACTTC,CSAAAPHGTEGGEQYF,TRBJ2-7,.,TRBV29-1,few
TGTGCCAGCAGTGAAGAAGGGGTCCGGTTCCCGGAGACCCAGTACTTC,CASSEEGVRFPETQYF,TRBJ2-5,.,TRBV6-1,.
TGCAGCGTTGGGCTTCAGGGAGGTTCTGGCTACACCTTC,CSVGLQGGSGYTF,TRBJ1-2,.,TRBV29-1,.
TGTGCCAGCAGTACCCGATGGGGGGGCGATGGCTACACCTTC,CASSTRWGGDGYTF,TRBJ1-2,.,TRBV2,.
TGTGCCAGCAGCCAAGGGGCGATGGGGAGGCAAACTAACTATGGCTACACCTTC,CASSQGAMGRQTNYGYTF,TRBJ1-2,.,TRBV3-1/TRBV3-2,.
TGTGCCAGCAGCTCAACAGGATTCTCTGGGGCCAACGTCCTGACTTTC,CASSSTGFSGANVLTF,TRBJ2-6,.,TRBV7-8,.
TGTGCCAGCTCACCAATCTGGACTAGCGCGAACAATGAGCAGTTCTTC,CASSPIWTSANNEQFF,TRBJ2-1,TRBD2,TRBV18,.
TGTGCCAGCAGTGAAGCGATGGGGGGCCAAGAGACCCAGTACTTC,CASSEAMGGQETQYF,TRBJ2-5,.,TRBV6-1,.
TGTGCCAGCAGCTTTCAGACAAATCGGGGGGATGAGCAGTTCTTC,CASSFQTNRGDEQFF,TRBJ2-1,TRBD2,TRBV7-2,once
TGCGCCAGCAGTCTAGGGGCCCTGAACACTGAAGCTTTCTTT,CASSLGALNTEAFF,TRBJ1-1,.,TRBV4-1,.
TGTGCCAGCAGCTTACGACCAGGGTCCTCTGGGGCCAACGTCCTGACTTTC,CASSLRPGSSGANVLTF,TRBJ2-6,.,TRBV7-8,.
TGTGCCAGCAGGTACGGGGGTACAAACATTCAGTACTTC,CASRYGGTNIQYF,TRBJ2-4,.,TRBV2,.
TGTGCCTTTCTAGCGGGAGTTGCAACTAATGAAAAACTGTTTTTT,CAFLAGVATNEKLFF,TRBJ1-4,.,TRBV30,.
TGTGCCAGCAGCTTCGGAGGATATAATTCACCCCTCCACTTT,CASSFGGYNSPLHF,TRBJ1-6,.,TRBV7-2,.
TGTGCCAGCAGCTTCCACACAGTAATGTCTACCTCCTACGAGCAGTACTTC,CASSFHTVMSTSYEQYF,TRBJ2-7,.,TRBV7-6,once
TGTGCCAGTAGTCCACAGATCTCTGGAAACACCATATATTTT,CASSPQISGNTIYF,TRBJ1-3,.,TRBV19,.
TGCGCCAGCAGCCAAGATTTAAACTCCTACGAGCAGTACTTC,CASSQDLNSYEQYF,TRBJ2-7,.,TRBV4-3,.
TGTGCCATCAGTGATCCCGCCAGCCAGGGGGCGAACCAGCCCCAGCATTTT,CAISDPASQGANQPQHF,TRBJ1-5,TRBD1,TRBV10-3,.
TGTGCCAGCAGCCCGTTAACAGGGGTAGGTCAGCCCCAGCATTTT,CASSPLTGVGQPQHF,TRBJ1-5,TRBD1,TRBV7-9,.
TGTGCCAGCAGCTTAGGTCTAGCGGGACCCACAGATACGCAGTATTTT,CASSLGLAGPTDTQYF,TRBJ2-3,TRBD2,TRBV7-2,.
TGCGCCAGCAGCTTCGGAGACAGAAAAGAGACCCAGTACTTC,CASSFGDRKETQYF,TRBJ2-5,.,TRBV5-1,.